Each of the 10 T cell receptor beta chains below was sequenced from the same sample in a study of blood T cell repertoires in COVID-19. Profiling relied on immunoSEQ multiplex PCR, and the TCRdb table lists in-frame clones only, not all of them. The sample lists 300,000 to 400,000 clones, 88% occurring once. The sequencing sample was made of PBMCs or T cells enriched from blood (not recorded which). These receptors were obtained from a woman aged 30 to 39 with acute COVID-19.

The rearrangement uses TRBV5-5 and TRBJ2-1, with TRBD2 matching 10 bases. The CDR3 is 16 amino acids. V shed 3 bases and J 3 bases; nucleotides not matched to a gene: 6. Germline V gives CDR1 SGHKS, CDR2 YYEKEE (reference sequence). The DNA for the CDR3 is TGTGCCAGCAGCTCTATAGCGGGGGGCAACTACAATGAGCAGTTCTTC. Translation gives CASSSIAGGNYNEQFF.

This chain connects TRBV7-6 to TRBJ1-1; a possible D gene is TRBD1 (5 bases). Germline CDR1 and CDR2: SGHVS and FNYEAQ. CDR3 length equals 12 residues. V was trimmed by 2 bases and J by 10 bases, leaving 11 bases between them. The CDR3 sequence: CASSLPNRPAFF. The CDR3 DNA follows: TGTGCCAGCAGCTTACCGAACAGGCCAGCTTTCTTT.

The chain carries TRBV2 and TRBJ1-5; 10 nucleotides line up with TRBD1. Germline trimming cut 7 bases from V and 6 bases from J; bases unmatched to any gene: 6. The CDR3 is 14 residues long. Germline CDR1 SNHLY, CDR2 FYNNEI. In DNA, the CDR3 is TGTGCCAGCACGGTCGACAGGGGGCTTCAGCCCCAGCATTTT. It encodes CASTVDRGLQPQHF.

J is TRBJ1-1 and V is TRBV19, with D possibly TRBD1 on 5 matching bases. The CDR3 has 13 amino acids. In germline, CDR1 is LNHDA, CDR2 SQIVND (reference sequence). V lost 9 bases to trimming and J lost 1 base, with 12 bases between them. As DNA, the CDR3 is TGTGCCAGCACCGGACAAAAGAACACTGAAGCTTTCTTT. Protein product: CASTGQKNTEAFF.

As concerns this clone: Within the sample, other DNA sequences also encode this same CDR3. This chain uses TRBV5-1 with TRBJ1-6; D not resolved. The length of the CDR3 is 14 residues. Germline CDR1 is SGHRS and CDR2 is YFSETQ. The V end lost 4 bases, the J end lost 4 bases, and 9 bases lay between the germline ends. This CDR3 is CASSPTGYNSPLHF. CDR3 in DNA: TGCGCCAGCAGCCCAACCGGGTATAATTCACCCCTCCACTTT.

The chain links TRBV3-1 (or the pseudogene TRBV3-2) to TRBJ1-2; D is undetermined. The V end lost 1 base, the J end lost 4 bases, and 16 bases lay between the germline ends. The CDR3 is 16 residues long. Germline loops: CDR1 LGHDT, CDR2 YNNKEL (reference sequence). The CDR3 sequence: CASSQASVRGVYGYTF. The CDR3 DNA reads as TGTGCCAGCAGCCAAGCATCTGTTCGCGGGGTCTATGGCTACACCTTC.

The chain uses TRBV4-1 and TRBJ2-1, with 9 bases aligning to TRBD1. The CDR3 is 15 amino acids. V was clipped by 2 bases and J by 6 bases; unmatched bases: 5. Looked up from germline, CDR1 is MGHRA and CDR2 is YSYEKL. CDR3 bases: TGCGCCAGCAGCCAAACGGACAGGGGCTCCAATGAGCAGTTCTTC. Protein sequence: CASSQTDRGSNEQFF.

This chain connects TRBV20-1 to TRBJ1-2; D is unclear. The CDR3 has 13 amino acids. The V gene's germline CDR1 is DFQATT and CDR2 SNEGSKA (reference sequence). V lost 3 bases to trimming and J lost 8 bases, with 16 bases between them. The CDR3 DNA sequence: TGCAGTGCTAGTGCTCTGAATACGGGAGGCTACACCTTC. Amino acids: CSASALNTGGYTF.

The chain carries TRBV5-1 and TRBJ2-1, with a tentative D call TRBD2 (7 bases). The CDR3 covers 15 residues. The V end was cut by 5 bases, the J end by 9 bases, with 21 bases between. Looked up from germline, CDR1 is SGHRS and CDR2 is YFSETQ. The CDR3 loop reads CASRYTPGGLGEQFF. CDR3 sequence (DNA): TGCGCCAGCAGGTATACACCGGGGGGCCTCGGTGAGCAGTTCTTC.

This chain uses TRBV10-1 with TRBJ1-1; TRBD1 agrees at 9 bases. Germline V gives CDR1 WNHNN, CDR2 SYGVQD (reference sequence). Unmatched junction bases numbered 6, after V lost 5 bases and J lost 2 bases. The CDR3 runs to 15 residues. CDR3 bases: TGCGCCAGCAGTCCGGACAGGGGTCCAAACACTGAAGCTTTCTTT. Its protein product is CASSPDRGPNTEAFF.